This T cell receptor beta chain was profiled in a study of T-cell memory formation after mild COVID-19. Germline CDR1 reads MNHNY; CDR2 reads SVGAGI (reference sequence). V lost 5 bases and J 4 bases, leaving 11 bases between the germline ends. The CDR3 has 13 amino acids. This clonotype was seen only once. MiXCR, applied by TCRdb to the 5' RACE reads, yields one record per CDR3 protein. The sample has 350,000 or so distinct CDR3 sequences, roughly 19% seen once; the top ten hold 21%. The V gene is TRBV6-6, the J gene TRBJ1-1, with D perhaps TRBD1 (5 bases). The source is a man in his late teens or twenties who had mild COVID-19 (a few samples of this study predate the infection). Cell type and time point are not known. The sequenced sample was PBMCs or a T cell subset sorted from them (not recorded which). The CDR3: CASSPWTSTEAFF. The CDR3 DNA is TGTGCCAGCAGTCCATGGACAAGCACTGAAGCTTTCTTT.